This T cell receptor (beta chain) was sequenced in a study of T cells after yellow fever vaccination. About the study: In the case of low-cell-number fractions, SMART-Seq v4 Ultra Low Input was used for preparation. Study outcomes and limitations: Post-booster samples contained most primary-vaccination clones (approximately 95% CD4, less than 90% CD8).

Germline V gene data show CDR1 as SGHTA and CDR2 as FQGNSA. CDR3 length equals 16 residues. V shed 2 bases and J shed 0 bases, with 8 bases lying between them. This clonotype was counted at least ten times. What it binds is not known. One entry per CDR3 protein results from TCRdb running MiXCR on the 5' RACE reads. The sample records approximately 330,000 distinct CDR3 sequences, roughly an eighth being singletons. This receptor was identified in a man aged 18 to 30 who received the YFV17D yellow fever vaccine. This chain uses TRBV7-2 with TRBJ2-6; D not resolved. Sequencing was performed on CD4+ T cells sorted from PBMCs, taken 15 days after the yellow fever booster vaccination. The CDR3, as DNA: TGTGCCAGCAGCTTACAATACAGCTCTGGGGCCAACGTCCTGACTTTC. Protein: CASSLQYSSGANVLTF.